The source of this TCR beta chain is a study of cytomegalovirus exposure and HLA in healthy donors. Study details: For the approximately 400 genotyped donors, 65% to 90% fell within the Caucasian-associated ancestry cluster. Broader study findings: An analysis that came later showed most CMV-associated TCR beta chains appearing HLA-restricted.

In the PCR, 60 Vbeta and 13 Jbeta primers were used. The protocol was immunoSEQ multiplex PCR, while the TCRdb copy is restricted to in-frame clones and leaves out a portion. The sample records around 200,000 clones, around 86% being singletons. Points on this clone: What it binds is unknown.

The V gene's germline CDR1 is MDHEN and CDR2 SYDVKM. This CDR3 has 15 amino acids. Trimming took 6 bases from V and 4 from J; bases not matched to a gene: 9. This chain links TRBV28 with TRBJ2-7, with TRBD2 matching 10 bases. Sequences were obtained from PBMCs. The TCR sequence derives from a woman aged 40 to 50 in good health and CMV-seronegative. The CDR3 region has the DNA TGTGCCAGCAGACCACTAAGCGGGAGGGTGTACGAGCAGTACTTC. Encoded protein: CASRPLSGRVYEQYF.